What follows describes a single T cell receptor beta chain. The entry originates in a study of response to subunit inactivated influenza vaccine. TCRdb called the RT-PCR reads again in MiXCR, with one record for every CDR3 protein. The sample holds around 750,000 distinct CDR3 sequences; 20% to 25% are singletons and the top ten take roughly a tenth. Sample: PBMCs from blood, taken roughly 5 days after vaccination. This TCR derives from a man aged 50 to 60 who received an inactivated influenza vaccine.

CDR3 amino acids: CASSRTWSQGGTDTQYF. The CDR3 nucleotides read TGTGCCAGCAGCCGCACCTGGTCCCAGGGGGGAACAGATACGCAGTATTTT. The chain recombines TRBV4-2 with TRBJ2-3; D might be TRBD1 (7 bases). V shed 4 bases and J shed 3 bases, with 20 bases lying between them. This CDR3 has 17 residues. Per germline, CDR1 LGHNA and CDR2 YNFKEQ.